This T cell receptor beta chain stems from a study of cytomegalovirus exposure and HLA in healthy donors. The PCR used 60 Vbeta and 13 Jbeta primers. Profiling relied on immunoSEQ multiplex PCR, and the TCRdb table lists in-frame clones only, not all of them. The repertoire holds 60,000 to 85,000 clones, with 75% to 85% as singletons. The CDR3 is 14 residues long. Germline CDR1 is SGHTA and CDR2 is FQGNSA. The J segment lost 6 bases and the V segment lost 1 base, leaving 5 bases of the junction unmatched. The sequencing sample was made of PBMCs. The V and J genes are TRBV7-2 and TRBJ1-1; 7 bases align to TRBD1. The TCR originated in a man between 40 and 49 years old in good health and CMV-seronegative. This CDR3 is CASSLVEGAAEAFF. Here the CDR3 DNA reads TGTGCCAGCAGCTTAGTAGAGGGGGCGGCTGAAGCTTTCTTT.